Listed below are T cell receptor beta chains from one sample, sequenced in a study of blood T cell repertoires in COVID-19. The protocol was immunoSEQ multiplex PCR, while the TCRdb copy is restricted to in-frame clones and leaves out a portion. The sample contains more than 300,000 clones, approximately 89% of which appear only once. Sequencing input: peripheral blood. These receptors originate from a woman aged 25 to 39 with COVID-19, enrolled during active disease. Both conserved end residues are part of each CDR3. The D gene is left open where the match is weak. Not every row has a clone size; where given, it reads once, few, many or a size class.

.	TRBJ2-1	TRBD2	TRBV5-1	CASSSSAGGHNEQFF	TGCGCCAGCAGCTCCTCTGCGGGAGGTCACAATGAGCAGTTCTTC
.	TRBJ2-5	.	TRBV7-2	CASSLPRAREETQYF	TGTGCCAGCAGCCTCCCCAGGGCTAGAGAAGAGACCCAGTACTTC
.	TRBJ2-7	TRBD1	TRBV19	CASSPGQRGPYEQYF	TGTGCCAGTAGCCCGGGACAGCGAGGACCCTACGAGCAGTACTTC
few	TRBJ2-1	.	TRBV5-1	CASSSPKAVNNEQFF	TGCGCCAGCAGCTCCCCGAAGGCGGTAAACAATGAGCAGTTCTTC
.	TRBJ2-2	TRBD1	TRBV7-2	CASSWGGQGATGELFF	TGTGCCAGCTCCTGGGGAGGACAGGGTGCCACCGGGGAGCTGTTTTTT
.	TRBJ2-1	TRBD2	TRBV6-5	CASSQGLAGSHEQFF	TGTGCCAGCAGTCAGGGACTAGCGGGATCCCATGAGCAGTTCTTC
.	TRBJ1-2	.	TRBV2	CASSDYYQGVYGYTF	TGTGCCAGCAGTGATTATTATCAGGGTGTCTATGGCTACACCTTC
few	TRBJ1-6	.	TRBV6-5	CASSRGGLGGSPLHF	TGTGCCAGCAGCCGCGGGGGTTTGGGGGGATCACCCCTCCACTTT
.	TRBJ1-1	TRBD1	TRBV6-5	CASRPFTGDTEAFF	TGTGCCAGCAGACCCTTCACAGGGGACACTGAAGCTTTCTTT
.	TRBJ1-2	.	TRBV15	CATSQGNYGYTF	TGTGCCACCTCGCAGGGGAACTATGGCTACACCTTC
.	TRBJ2-7	.	TRBV19	CASSIVSPGITYEQYF	TGTGCCAGTAGTATTGTATCGCCCGGGATCACCTACGAGCAGTACTTC
.	TRBJ2-4	TRBD2	TRBV5-1	CASSSGLSGRAGNIQYF	TGCGCCAGCAGCTCCGGACTAAGCGGGAGGGCCGGAAACATTCAGTACTTC
.	TRBJ1-6	TRBD1	TRBV5-1	CASSLMGQDNSPLHF	TGCGCCAGCAGCCTGATGGGACAGGACAATTCACCCCTCCACTTT
.	TRBJ1-2	.	TRBV7-9	CASSLDGGLSGYTF	TGTGCCAGCAGCCTAGATGGGGGCTTGAGTGGCTACACCTTC
few	TRBJ1-2	.	TRBV10-3	CAIGGDGDGYTF	TGTGCCATCGGCGGGGACGGGGATGGCTACACCTTC
few	TRBJ2-2	TRBD2	TRBV24-1	CATRSGDYGELFF	TGTGCCACCCGATCCGGGGACTACGGGGAGCTGTTTTTT
.	TRBJ1-2	.	TRBV10-3	CAITLGGGDGYTF	TGTGCCATCACCCTGGGGGGAGGGGACGGCTACACCTTC
once	TRBJ2-2	.	TRBV28	CASSSPQSGELFF	TGTGCCAGCAGTTCTCCCCAGTCCGGGGAGCTGTTTTTT
.	TRBJ2-2	TRBD2	TRBV7-2	CASSLAPGLGGTGELFF	TGTGCCAGCAGCTTAGCCCCAGGACTAGGCGGTACCGGGGAGCTGTTTTTT
once	TRBJ2-7	TRBD2	TRBV27	CASGGLAGREQYF	TGTGCCAGCGGAGGACTAGCGGGTAGGGAGCAGTACTTC
once	TRBJ1-1	.	TRBV30	CAWTGRSGVVITEAFF	TGTGCCTGGACCGGAAGGTCCGGAGTAGTAATCACTGAAGCTTTCTTT
.	TRBJ2-3	TRBD2	TRBV20-1	CSASGGRADTDTQYF	TGCAGTGCTAGTGGCGGGAGGGCCGACACAGATACGCAGTATTTT
.	TRBJ2-3	TRBD1	TRBV28	CASSPDRDPSTDTQYF	TGTGCCAGCAGTCCAGACAGGGACCCTAGCACAGATACGCAGTATTTT
.	TRBJ2-1	.	TRBV5-1	CASSRDTYNEQFF	TGCGCCAGCAGCCGGGACACTTACAATGAGCAGTTCTTC
few	TRBJ2-1	.	TRBV28	CASSRTPSARNNEQFF	TGTGCCAGCAGCCGGACTCCCTCAGCAAGGAACAATGAGCAGTTCTTC
.	TRBJ2-1	.	TRBV14	CASSQVIRGEQFF	TGTGCCAGCAGCCAAGTAATTCGAGGGGAGCAGTTCTTC
.	TRBJ2-1	.	TRBV11-2	CASSPLVYEQFF	TGTGCCAGCAGTCCACTAGTATATGAGCAGTTCTTC
.	TRBJ2-5	.	TRBV2	CASNIQGRETQYF	TGTGCCAGCAATATACAGGGGAGGGAGACCCAGTACTTC
once	TRBJ2-7	TRBD2	TRBV10-2	CASSDGTSGTYEQYF	TGCGCCAGCAGTGATGGGACTAGCGGCACCTACGAGCAGTACTTC
.	TRBJ1-1	.	TRBV5-4	CASSLGQYTEAFF	TGTGCCAGCAGCTTGGGACAGTACACTGAAGCTTTCTTT
.	TRBJ2-5	.	TRBV28	CASSERRDTEETQYF	TGTGCCAGCAGCGAGCGACGGGATACAGAAGAGACCCAGTACTTC
.	TRBJ1-2	.	TRBV6-2/TRBV6-3	CASSNGGAPLYGYTF	TGTGCCAGCAGCAACGGGGGGGCTCCCCTTTATGGCTACACCTTC
.	TRBJ1-4	.	TRBV2	CASRRENEKLFF	TGTGCCAGCAGAAGAGAGAATGAAAAACTGTTTTTT